This T cell receptor (beta chain) is drawn from a study of technical replicates of blood from a few donors. Germline lookup yields CDR1 SGHRS and CDR2 YFSETQ. The ends were cut back, 0 bases at V and 2 bases at J, with 14 bases in the middle. The CDR3 consists of 16 residues. Method: immunoSEQ multiplex PCR; TCRdb's copy keeps in-frame clones and lacks some. The sample gives tens of thousands of clones, 93% of which show up once; 0.2% to 0.25% is in the top ten. The chain recombines TRBV5-1 with TRBJ2-5; TRBD1 is a possible D gene (5 bases). The clonotype was recovered from a human donor in good health. The material sequenced was T cells isolated from PBMCs. CDR3: CASSLAKGFRQETQYF. CDR3 sequence (DNA): TGCGCCAGCAGCTTGGCCAAGGGGTTTAGGCAAGAGACCCAGTACTTC.